These 20 T cell receptor beta chains share one sample of origin, sequenced in a study of blood T cells in healthy people across ages. Primed by a sample-barcoded 5' primer and a J-beta primer mix, a second PCR proceeded for roughly 6 to 12 cycles. TCRdb passed the 5' RACE reads through MiXCR, listing each CDR3 protein once. The profile shows some 1.8 million distinct CDR3 sequences, approximately 40% of them singletons. The sequenced material came from blood. These receptors all come from a human donor in good health.

This clonotype was detected only a few times. This sequence joins TRBV20-1 and TRBJ1-2, with D unclear. Trimming took 4 bases from V and 8 from J, leaving 8 bases between them. The CDR3 is 10 residues long. Germline V gene sequence: CDR1 DFQATT, CDR2 SNEGSKA (reference sequence). CDR3 residues: CSAISGGYTF. The DNA of the CDR3 is TGCAGTGCTATCTCTGGAGGCTACACCTTC.

V and J are TRBV25-1 and TRBJ2-1; D is undetermined. Germline CDR1 and CDR2: MGHDK and SYGVNS. CDR3 size: 17 residues. Trimming pared 0 bases from V and 5 bases from J, leaving 17 bases between. In nucleotides, the CDR3 is TGTGCCAGCAGTGAATATTTCCCCTCCGACGGAGACAATGAGCAGTTCTTC. Translating it yields CASSEYFPSDGDNEQFF.

This clonotype was counted between two and nine times. This chain links TRBV4-2 with TRBJ2-3; D gene uncertain. From germline, CDR1 is LGHNA and CDR2 YNFKEQ. The CDR3 runs to 14 residues. V was trimmed by 7 bases and J by 1 base, leaving 12 bases between them. CDR3 bases: TGTGCCAGCACCATTGGCCCGGGCACAGATACGCAGTATTTT. As protein: CASTIGPGTDTQYF.

This clonotype was observed a handful of times. The chain is built from TRBV12-5 and TRBJ2-4; D gene unclear. CDR1 is LGHNT and CDR2 is FRNRAP in the germline V gene. The CDR3 contains 10 residues. Trimming removed 3 bases from V and 8 bases from J, with 2 bases in between. As DNA, the CDR3 is TGTGCTAGTGGTTTCGACATTCAGTACTTC. This gives the protein CASGFDIQYF.

V usage is TRBV5-1 and J usage is TRBJ1-1; 7 bases map to TRBD1. V lost 4 bases to trimming and J lost 7 bases; unmatched junction nucleotides: 10. The CDR3 is 14 residues long. Looked up from germline, CDR1 is SGHRS and CDR2 is YFSETQ. The CDR3 sequence is CASSPTDRAGEAFF. Here the CDR3 DNA reads TGCGCCAGCAGCCCGACCGACAGGGCGGGTGAAGCTTTCTTT. Looking up the rest from reference TRBV5-1 and TRBJ1-1 gives the full variable domain: KAGVTQTPRYLIKTRGQQVTLSCSPISGHRSVSWYQQTPGQGLQFLFEYFSETQRNKGNFPGRFSGRQFSNSRSEMNVSTLELGDSALYLCASSPTDRAGEAFFGQGTRLTVV.

This chain connects TRBV27 to TRBJ2-3, with D possibly being TRBD1 or TRBD2 (6 bases each). V lost 0 bases and J 0 bases, leaving 16 bases between the germline ends. The germline V gene has CDR1 MNHEY and CDR2 SMNVEV (reference sequence). The CDR3 spans 18 residues. The CDR3 loop is CASSLSGYGGPSTDTQYF. CDR3 in DNA: TGTGCCAGCAGTTTATCGGGATACGGGGGCCCTAGCACAGATACGCAGTATTTT.

The V call is TRBV5-6, the J call TRBJ1-1; possible D gene TRBD1, 5 bases. Between the trimmed V and J ends, which lost 7 bases and 2 bases, there was a span of 12 bases. The CDR3 is 13 amino acids. CDR1 and CDR2 (germline): SGHDT, YYEEEE. The CDR3 DNA is TGTGCCAGCTTCCGGGGGGGTAACACTGAAGCTTTCTTT. This translates into CASFRGGNTEAFF.

This clonotype was counted a few times. The rearrangement uses TRBV9 and TRBJ1-4; the D gene is possibly TRBD1 (6 bases). Germline values: CDR1 SGDLS, CDR2 YYNGEE. The V gene lost 3 bases and the J gene lost 0 bases, with 15 bases spanning the gap. The CDR3 consists of 17 residues. The CDR3 nucleotides are TGTGCCAGCAGCGCCGTCGGGGGGGCCGCAACTAATGAAAAACTGTTTTTT. Translated, it gives CASSAVGGAATNEKLFF.

The genes are TRBV20-1 and TRBJ2-5; D uncertain. CDR3 length: 14 amino acids. The germline gives CDR1 DFQATT, CDR2 SNEGSKA (reference sequence). V lost 5 bases, J lost 6 bases, and 19 bases lay in between. The CDR3 loop reads CSAQHPNGLKTQYF. CDR3 bases: TGCAGTGCTCAGCACCCTAACGGTTTGAAGACCCAGTACTTC.

This clonotype was recorded a few times. The chain combines TRBV4-1 with TRBJ1-2; the D gene is possibly TRBD1 (6 bases). The CDR3 runs to 16 residues. Trimming left V 1 base short and J 6 bases short, with 18 bases between. The germline V gene has CDR1 MGHRA and CDR2 YSYEKL. CDR3 loop: CASSQVRPGGANGYTF. Here the CDR3 DNA reads TGCGCCAGCAGCCAAGTTCGTCCGGGGGGCGCGAATGGCTACACCTTC.

The V call is TRBV7-2, the J call TRBJ2-6; D may be TRBD2 (7 bases). This CDR3 has 20 residues. Germline CDR1 and CDR2: SGHTA and FQGNSA. V was trimmed by 2 bases and J by 3 bases, leaving 23 bases between them. The CDR3 is CASSLKAPRGGLYGANVLTF. The CDR3 region has the DNA TGTGCCAGCAGCTTAAAGGCCCCTAGGGGGGGTTTATATGGGGCCAACGTCCTGACTTTC.

The V gene is TRBV12-3 or TRBV12-4, the J gene TRBJ2-5; D is ambiguous. V was clipped by 0 bases and J by 5 bases, with 10 bases between them. The CDR3 sequence is 14 residues long. The CDR3 DNA sequence: TGTGCCAGCAGTTTAGCCTATAGTAGGGAGACCCAGTACTTC. Its translation is CASSLAYSRETQYF.

The chain has TRBV27 and TRBJ2-4; D assignment may be TRBD1 or TRBD2 (5 bases each). The J call may be incorrect, as the DNA end agrees better with TRBJ2-7. Per germline, CDR1 MNHEY and CDR2 SMNVEV (reference sequence). The CDR3 length is 15 residues. The CDR3 sequence: CASRTSGQRNYEQYF. CDR3 nucleotide sequence: TGTGCCAGCAGAACCTCGGGGCAGCGTAACTACGAGCAGTACTTC.

This clonotype has ten or more counts. This rearrangement joins TRBV9 to TRBJ1-2; D ambiguous. Trimming pared 4 bases from V and 7 bases from J, leaving 11 bases between. Germline values: CDR1 SGDLS, CDR2 YYNGEE. CDR3 length: 12 amino acids. As DNA, the CDR3 is TGTGCCAGCAGCCCCCGTTTAAGTGGCTACACCTTC. This sequence encodes CASSPRLSGYTF.

The chain joins TRBV12-3 or TRBV12-4 to TRBJ2-7; the D gene is possibly TRBD1 (5 bases). There are 15 residues in the CDR3. V dropped 1 base and J dropped 3 bases, with 13 bases sitting between them. The CDR3 sequence is CASSLGGATDYEQYF. The CDR3 DNA sequence: TGTGCCAGCAGTTTAGGGGGCGCTACCGACTACGAGCAGTACTTC.

The rearrangement uses TRBV28 and TRBJ2-1; possible D gene TRBD2, 7 bases. The CDR3 contains 14 residues. The germline V gene encodes CDR1 MDHEN and CDR2 SYDVKM. The ends were cut back, 11 bases at V and 2 bases at J, with 16 bases in the middle. The CDR3 region is CASLGGPTYNEQFF. CDR3 coding DNA: TGTGCCTCTCTGGGGGGGCCTACCTACAATGAGCAGTTCTTC.

This clonotype turned up a few times. The V gene is TRBV4-1, the J gene TRBJ1-6; unclear D gene. V dropped 1 base and J dropped 1 base, with 8 bases sitting between them. This CDR3 comprises 16 residues. Germline CDR1 MGHRA, CDR2 YSYEKL. The CDR3 is CASSQVRDSYNSPLHF. In DNA form, the CDR3 reads TGCGCCAGCAGCCAAGTAAGAGATTCCTATAATTCACCCCTCCACTTT.

This clonotype was counted a few times. The rearrangement joins TRBV2 to TRBJ1-2, with TRBD1 matching over 8 bases. The CDR3 extends over 14 amino acids. Trimming cost V 6 bases and J 3 bases; bases outside gene matches: 6. Looked up from germline, CDR1 is SNHLY and CDR2 is FYNNEI. CDR3 sequence reads: CASRMTGEDYGYTF. The CDR3 DNA sequence: TGTGCCAGCAGGATGACAGGGGAGGACTATGGCTACACCTTC.

In its sample, this clonotype was seen a few times. This rearrangement joins TRBV27 to TRBJ1-3, with D possibly TRBD1 on 5 matching bases. Per the germline V gene, CDR1 is MNHEY and CDR2 is SMNVEV (reference sequence). The CDR3 is made up of 14 amino acids. Trimming pared 5 bases from V and 0 bases from J, leaving 8 bases between. CDR3 sequence (DNA): TGTGCCAGCAGTACCGGGGGCTCTGGAAACACCATATATTTT. Its translation is CASSTGGSGNTIYF.

This clonotype was detected only a few times. The V call is TRBV6-5, the J call TRBJ1-6, with D uncertain. Germline V gene data show CDR1 as MNHEY and CDR2 as SVGAGI. CDR3 length equals 20 residues. Trimming left V 0 bases short and J 0 bases short, with 18 bases between. Written as DNA, the CDR3 is TGTGCCAGCAGTTACTCGACGGCGACTGGGCAAAGCTCCTATAATTCACCCCTCCACTTT. This sequence encodes CASSYSTATGQSSYNSPLHF.